The 19 T cell receptor beta chains reported below all come from one sample, sequenced in a study of cytomegalovirus exposure and HLA in healthy donors. The PCR used 60 Vbeta and 13 Jbeta primers. The table came from immunoSEQ multiplex PCR; TCRdb's copy has only in-frame clones and leaves some out. Altogether tens of thousands of clones are present, 65% being singletons, with the ten largest covering 20% to 25%. The material sequenced was PBMCs. Receptors were obtained from a man aged 45-60 years in good health and CMV-seropositive.

This clone was detected a few times. The CDR3 spells CAWSRAPTEQYF. CDR3 bases: TGTGCCTGGAGTCGAGCCCCCACCGAGCAGTACTTC. The V and J genes are TRBV30 and TRBJ2-7; D is undetermined. The CDR3 covers 12 residues. Germline assignment: CDR1 GTSNPN and CDR2 SVGIG (reference sequence). V shed 2 bases and J shed 6 bases, with 11 bases lying between them.

This clone has a handful of counts. The V gene is TRBV5-1, the J gene TRBJ2-7; 11 bases line up with TRBD1. This CDR3 is 14 amino acids long. The trim removed 9 bases at V and 4 bases at J, leaving 9 bases unmatched. CDR1 and CDR2 (germline): SGHRS, YFSETQ. The CDR3 protein is CANPTGTGGYEQYF. For the CDR3, the DNA is TGCGCCAATCCTACCGGGACAGGGGGTTACGAGCAGTACTTC.

CDR3 in amino acids: CASRRDSRLADEQFF. As DNA, the CDR3 is TGTGCCAGCAGAAGAGACAGTAGACTTGCCGATGAGCAGTTCTTC. The chain uses TRBV2 and TRBJ2-1, with a tentative D call TRBD1 (5 bases). Germline lookup yields CDR1 SNHLY and CDR2 FYNNEI. The CDR3 totals 15 residues. Trimming removed 6 bases at V and 8 bases at J, with 20 bases between. The whole variable domain, remainder taken from reference TRBV2 and TRBJ2-1, is EPEVTQTPSHQVTQMGQEVILRCVPISNHLYFYWYRQILGQKVEFLVSFYNNEISEKSEIFDDQFSVERPDGSNFTLKIRSTKLEDSAMYFCASRRDSRLADEQFFGPGTRLTVL.

The gene calls are TRBV28 and TRBJ2-3, with 9 positions matching TRBD2. Trimming took 6 bases from V and 3 from J; bases not matched to a gene: 10. CDR3 length: 16 amino acids. The germline V gene encodes CDR1 MDHEN and CDR2 SYDVKM. The CDR3 DNA reads as TGTGCCAGCAGAGGAACCGGGACTAGCCTGACAGATACGCAGTATTTT. This sequence encodes CASRGTGTSLTDTQYF.

This clone was observed a few times. The chain combines TRBV15 with TRBJ2-7; 7 nucleotides align to TRBD1. The CDR3 runs to 13 residues. The V and J ends lost 3 bases and 5 bases, in that order; junction bases with no gene match: 4. Germline CDR1 reads LNHNV; CDR2 reads YYDKDF (reference sequence). The CDR3, as DNA: TGTGCCACCAGCAGGGACAGGAGAGACGAGCAGTACTTC. It is translated as CATSRDRRDEQYF.

The V gene is TRBV18, the J gene TRBJ1-5, with D uncertain. Per germline, CDR1 KGHSH and CDR2 LQKENI. Trimming removed 1 base from V and 5 bases from J, with 6 bases in between. The CDR3 has 13 amino acids. The CDR3 here is CASSPHRDQPQHF. In nucleotides, the CDR3 is TGTGCCAGCTCACCACACCGGGATCAGCCCCAGCATTTT. Full variable domain (rest looked up from reference TRBV18 and TRBJ1-5): NAGVMQNPRHLVRRRGQEARLRCSPMKGHSHVYWYRQLPEEGLKFMVYLQKENIIDESGMPKERFSAEFPKEGPSILRIQQVVRGDSAAYFCASSPHRDQPQHFGDGTRLSIL.

This clone was seen more than once but under ten times. The rearrangement uses TRBV29-1 and TRBJ2-5, with TRBD1 identical over 9 bases. Germline V gene lookup returns CDR1 SQVTM and CDR2 ANQGSEA. J was trimmed by 6 bases and V by 3 bases; bases with no gene match: 5. The CDR3 is made up of 13 amino acids. CDR3 loop: CSVEGQGWKTQYF. The CDR3, as DNA: TGCAGCGTTGAGGGACAGGGTTGGAAGACCCAGTACTTC.

The chain couples TRBV5-1 to TRBJ2-3; TRBD1 is a possible D gene (6 bases). Germline V gene sequence: CDR1 SGHRS, CDR2 YFSETQ. The length of the CDR3 is 14 residues. The V and J ends lost 0 bases and 3 bases respectively, with 8 bases between them. The CDR3 is CASSLGTETDTQYF. In DNA, the CDR3 is TGCGCCAGCAGCTTGGGGACAGAGACAGATACGCAGTATTTT.

The chain carries TRBV4-1 and TRBJ2-7; 14 bases line up with TRBD2. This CDR3 has 17 amino acids. V lost 0 bases to trimming and J lost 2 bases; unmatched junction nucleotides: 3. Germline CDR1 MGHRA, CDR2 YSYEKL. The CDR3 protein is CASSQEGTSGGPYEQYF. In nucleotides, the CDR3 is TGCGCCAGCAGCCAAGAGGGGACTAGCGGGGGTCCCTACGAGCAGTACTTC.

This sequence joins TRBV6-1 and TRBJ2-7; no reliable D call. Germline CDR1 MNHNS, CDR2 SASEGT. Between the trimmed V and J ends, which lost 2 bases and 0 bases, there was a span of 11 bases. The CDR3 length is 15 residues. In nucleotides, the CDR3 is TGTGCCAGCAGTGAACAATGGTCGAGCTCCTACGAGCAGTACTTC. Its translation: CASSEQWSSSYEQYF.

This chain connects TRBV6-1 to TRBJ1-2; D not resolved. Trimming took 4 bases from V and 4 from J, leaving 10 bases between them. Germline values: CDR1 MNHNS, CDR2 SASEGT. This CDR3 is 13 amino acids long. CDR3 in amino acids: CASSGQASYGYTF. For the CDR3, the DNA is TGTGCCAGCAGTGGGCAGGCAAGCTATGGCTACACCTTC.

The sample holds one count of this clone. This sequence joins TRBV10-3 and TRBJ2-7; the D gene is possibly TRBD2 (6 bases). CDR1 and CDR2 from the germline V gene are ENHRY and SYGVKD. V was cut by 7 bases and J by 3 bases, with 13 bases left in between. This CDR3 spans 13 amino acids. The CDR3 bases are TGTGCCATCATGGAGGGTAGCAGCTACGAGCAGTACTTC. This codes for CAIMEGSSYEQYF.

This rearrangement joins TRBV13 to TRBJ2-7, with D maybe TRBD1 (6 bases). Germline CDR1 is PRHDT and CDR2 is FYEKMQ (reference sequence). This CDR3 region has 13 residues. Trimming removed 5 bases from V and 6 bases from J, with 14 bases in between. The chain's CDR3 is CASSAQGSLEQYF. In DNA, the CDR3 is TGTGCCAGCAGCGCACAGGGTAGCCTCGAGCAGTACTTC.

The rearrangement joins TRBV5-1 to TRBJ2-1; possibly TRBD1 for D (5 bases). Germline V CDR1 and CDR2: SGHRS, YFSETQ. V gave up 0 bases and J gave up 3 bases, with 7 bases separating them. This CDR3 region has 14 residues. The CDR3 sequence: CASSLGQNYNEQFF. CDR3 coding DNA: TGCGCCAGCAGCTTGGGACAGAACTACAATGAGCAGTTCTTC.

The chain links TRBV7-2 to TRBJ1-2; TRBD1 matches 12 bases. Trimming at V came to 5 bases and at J to 4 bases, leaving 5 bases not matched to a gene. The CDR3 covers 15 residues. Germline V lookup: CDR1 SGHTA, CDR2 FQGNSA. CDR3 nucleotide sequence: TGTGCCAGCAGCCCAGGGACAGGGGGCGCCTATGGCTACACCTTC. The encoded protein is CASSPGTGGAYGYTF. The variable domain in full, with the rest retrieved from reference TRBV7-2 and TRBJ1-2, is GAGVSQSPSNKVTEKGKDVELRCDPISGHTALYWYRQSLGQGLEFLIYFQGNSAPDKSGLPSDRFSAERTGGSVSTLTIQRTQQEDSAVYLCASSPGTGGAYGYTFGSGTRLTVV.

This clone is a singleton in its sample. CDR3 sequence: CASSEGTGLFNQPQHF. The DNA of the CDR3 is TGTGCCAGCAGTGAGGGGACAGGGTTGTTTAATCAGCCCCAGCATTTT. The chain has TRBV2 and TRBJ1-5, with 9 bases that match TRBD1. Germline lookup yields CDR1 SNHLY and CDR2 FYNNEI. This CDR3 has 16 amino acids. V was pared by 3 bases and J by 4 bases, with 7 bases of the junction left unmatched. The variable domain in full, completed from reference TRBV2 and TRBJ1-5, reads EPEVTQTPSHQVTQMGQEVILRCVPISNHLYFYWYRQILGQKVEFLVSFYNNEISEKSEIFDDQFSVERPDGSNFTLKIRSTKLEDSAMYFCASSEGTGLFNQPQHFGDGTRLSIL.

J is TRBJ1-2 and V is TRBV6-5, with TRBD1 matching over 8 bases. CDR3 length equals 15 residues. Unmatched junction bases numbered 2, after V lost 2 bases and J lost 0 bases. Germline-derived CDR1 and CDR2 are MNHEY and SVGAGI. The CDR3, as DNA: TGTGCCAGCAGTTACGACAGGGGTACTAACTATGGCTACACCTTC. It is translated as CASSYDRGTNYGYTF.

This clone was seen only a few times. The rearrangement links TRBV5-4 to TRBJ2-1; TRBD2 might be the D (5 bases). In germline, CDR1 is SGHNT, CDR2 YYREEE (reference sequence). Trimming removed 0 bases at V and 0 bases at J, with 16 bases between. This CDR3 has 18 amino acids. CDR3 in amino acids: CASSLGGPAASSYNEQFF. CDR3 bases: TGTGCCAGCAGCTTGGGTGGACCAGCGGCGAGCTCCTACAATGAGCAGTTCTTC.

This clone was seen just once. The rearrangement uses TRBV9 and TRBJ1-1, with 8 bases that match TRBD1. The CDR3 contains 15 residues. Germline CDR1 is SGDLS and CDR2 is YYNGEE. With 0 bases clipped from V and 4 bases from J, the junction kept 5 bases outside the gene matches. The DNA for the CDR3 is TGTGCCAGCAGCGTAGACGGGCAGGGGGCCACTGAAGCTTTCTTT. This gives the protein CASSVDGQGATEAFF.